This paragraph covers one TCR beta chain sequence. Its antigen is not identified. These data belong to a study of cytomegalovirus exposure and HLA in healthy donors. Study in general: As released early, the data held about 85 million unique TCRs from HLA-typed donors. General observations from the study: The authors confirmed in vitro that a few CMV-associated chains were specific for CMV antigens. A later analysis found TCR association rates differed by HLA locus, highest for DRB1 and lowest for HLA-C.

The PCR employed 60 Vbeta primers together with 13 Jbeta primers. Data came from immunoSEQ multiplex PCR; TCRdb stores just in-frame clones and leaves some out. This sample's table has 70,000 or so clones. The CDR3 runs 14 residues. The junction had 11 bases not matched to a gene; V was cut back by 6 bases and J by 7 bases. Germline CDR1 reads SGHVS; CDR2 reads FNYEAQ. The sequence was obtained from a boy younger than 18 in good health and CMV-seronegative. The source material was PBMCs. The chain links TRBV7-6 to TRBJ2-7, with 8 bases fitting TRBD2. The CDR3 nucleotides read TGTGCCAGCAGTCGGGGGGGGCAAAGTGAAGAGCAGTACTTC. This encodes CASSRGGQSEEQYF.